This TCR beta chain was captured by sequencing in a study of blood T cell repertoires in COVID-19. Overall study: The samples span acute and convalescent COVID-19 from the United States, Italy and Spain. T cells, B-cell-depleted T cells, or PBMCs supplied cDNA or gDNA.

CDR1 is KGHDR, CDR2 SFDVKD, per germline. The CDR3 is 17 residues long. The ends were cut back, 4 bases at V and 5 bases at J, with 22 bases in the middle. Data came from immunoSEQ multiplex PCR; TCRdb stores just in-frame clones and leaves some out. The table has under 250,000 clones, 83% seen once. This TCR was recovered from a woman in her seventies with active or convalescent COVID-19. Source material: peripheral blood. This chain links TRBV24-1 with TRBJ2-5, with D maybe TRBD1 (6 bases). The CDR3 DNA follows: TGTGCCACCAGTGACCCGTCAGCAGGGGTAGGTGGGGAGACCCAGTACTTC. Amino acid sequence: CATSDPSAGVGGETQYF.